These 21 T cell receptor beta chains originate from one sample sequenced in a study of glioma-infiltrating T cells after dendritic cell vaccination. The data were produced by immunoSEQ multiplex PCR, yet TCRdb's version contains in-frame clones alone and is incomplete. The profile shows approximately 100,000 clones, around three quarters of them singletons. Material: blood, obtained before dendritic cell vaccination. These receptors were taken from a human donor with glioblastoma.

The CDR3 nucleotides are TGTGCCAGCAGATGGCAGGGCAACACCGGGGAGCTGTTTTTT. Translated, it gives CASRWQGNTGELFF. J is TRBJ2-2 and V is TRBV27; D possibly corresponds to TRBD1 (5 bases). The CDR3 runs to 14 residues. V was clipped by 6 bases and J by 2 bases, with 10 bases between them. Germline loops: CDR1 MNHEY, CDR2 SMNVEV (reference sequence).

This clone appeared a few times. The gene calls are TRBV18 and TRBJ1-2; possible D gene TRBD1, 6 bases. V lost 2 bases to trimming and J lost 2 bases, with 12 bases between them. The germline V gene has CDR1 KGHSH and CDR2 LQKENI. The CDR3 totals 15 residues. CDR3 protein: CASSPEQGTNYGYTF. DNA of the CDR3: TGTGCCAGCTCACCAGAACAGGGAACCAACTATGGCTACACCTTC.

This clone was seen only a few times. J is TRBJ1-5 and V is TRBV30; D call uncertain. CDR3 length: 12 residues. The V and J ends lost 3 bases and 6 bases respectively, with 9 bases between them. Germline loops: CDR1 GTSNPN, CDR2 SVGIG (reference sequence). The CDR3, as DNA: TGTGCCTGGAGCGCGGGTCTTCAGCCCCAGCATTTT. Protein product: CAWSAGLQPQHF.

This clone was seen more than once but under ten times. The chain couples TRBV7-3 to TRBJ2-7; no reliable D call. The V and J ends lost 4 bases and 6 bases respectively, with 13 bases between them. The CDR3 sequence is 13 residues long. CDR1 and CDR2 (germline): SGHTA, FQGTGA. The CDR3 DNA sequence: TGTGCCAGCAGCTCTGACACTGCCTCCGAGCAGTACTTC. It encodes CASSSDTASEQYF.

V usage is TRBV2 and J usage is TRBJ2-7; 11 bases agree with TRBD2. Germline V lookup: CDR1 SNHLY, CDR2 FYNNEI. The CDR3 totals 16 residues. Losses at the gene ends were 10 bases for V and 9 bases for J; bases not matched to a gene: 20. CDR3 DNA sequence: TGTGCCACTCTACCGAATCTAGCGGGGGGCCCCCCCGGGCAGTACTTC. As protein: CATLPNLAGGPPGQYF.

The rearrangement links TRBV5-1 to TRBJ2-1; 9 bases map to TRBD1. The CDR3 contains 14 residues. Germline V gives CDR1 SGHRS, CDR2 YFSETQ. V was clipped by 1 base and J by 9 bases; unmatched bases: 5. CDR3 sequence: CASSLNRGQGEQFF. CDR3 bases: TGCGCCAGCAGCTTGAATCGGGGACAGGGTGAGCAGTTCTTC.

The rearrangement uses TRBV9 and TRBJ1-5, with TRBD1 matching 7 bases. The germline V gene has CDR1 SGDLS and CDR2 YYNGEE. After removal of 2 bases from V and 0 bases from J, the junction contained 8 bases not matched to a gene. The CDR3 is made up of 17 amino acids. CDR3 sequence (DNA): TGTGCCAGCAGCGTCGGGACAGTTAATTATAGCAATCAGCCCCAGCATTTT. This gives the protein CASSVGTVNYSNQPQHF. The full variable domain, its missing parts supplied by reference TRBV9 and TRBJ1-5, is DSGVTQTPKHLITATGQRVTLRCSPRSGDLSVYWYQQSLDQGLQFLIQYYNGEERAKGNILERFSAQQFPDLHSELNLSSLELGDSALYFCASSVGTVNYSNQPQHFGDGTRLSIL.

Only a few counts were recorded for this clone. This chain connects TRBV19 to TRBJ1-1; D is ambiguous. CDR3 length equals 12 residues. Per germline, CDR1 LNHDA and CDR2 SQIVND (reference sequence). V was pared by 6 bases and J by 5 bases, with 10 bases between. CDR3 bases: TGTGCCAGTAGGTCTCGGGATACTGAAGCTTTCTTT. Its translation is CASRSRDTEAFF.

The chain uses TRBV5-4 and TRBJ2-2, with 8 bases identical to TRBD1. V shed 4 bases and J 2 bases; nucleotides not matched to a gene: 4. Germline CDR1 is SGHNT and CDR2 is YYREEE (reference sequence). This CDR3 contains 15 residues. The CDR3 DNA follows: TGTGCCAGCAGCCCGCCAGGGGGCAACACCGGGGAGCTGTTTTTT. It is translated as CASSPPGGNTGELFF.

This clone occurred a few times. DNA of the CDR3: TGTGCCATCAGGGATGTAGCGACTGAGCAGTTCTTC. It is translated as CAIRDVATEQFF. This sequence joins TRBV10-3 and TRBJ2-1; TRBD2 might be the D (5 bases). The CDR3 spans 12 residues. The germline V gene has CDR1 ENHRY and CDR2 SYGVKD. Trimming took 6 bases from V and 9 from J, leaving 12 bases between them.

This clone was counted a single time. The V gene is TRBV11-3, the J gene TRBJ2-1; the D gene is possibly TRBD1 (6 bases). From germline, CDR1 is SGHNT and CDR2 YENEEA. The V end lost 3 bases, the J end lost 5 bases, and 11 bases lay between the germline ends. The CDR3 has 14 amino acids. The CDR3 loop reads CASSFRGTNNEQFF. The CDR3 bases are TGTGCCAGCAGCTTCAGGGGAACCAACAATGAGCAGTTCTTC.

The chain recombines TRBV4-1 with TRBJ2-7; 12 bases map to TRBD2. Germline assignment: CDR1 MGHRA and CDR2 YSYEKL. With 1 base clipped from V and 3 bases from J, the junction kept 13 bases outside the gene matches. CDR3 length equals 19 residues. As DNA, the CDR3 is TGCGCCAGCAGCCAAGTATCACTAGCGGGGGGTCGCCCAAACTACGAGCAGTACTTC. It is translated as CASSQVSLAGGRPNYEQYF.

The CDR3 nucleotides are TGTGCCAGCAGTTACGCGGCGGTGGGGGGCACTGAAGCTTTCTTT. It specifies CASSYAAVGGTEAFF. J is TRBJ1-1 and V is TRBV6-5; D may be TRBD1 (5 bases). Trimming removed 2 bases at V and 4 bases at J, with 14 bases between. Germline CDR1 and CDR2: MNHEY and SVGAGI. The CDR3 loop spans 15 amino acids.

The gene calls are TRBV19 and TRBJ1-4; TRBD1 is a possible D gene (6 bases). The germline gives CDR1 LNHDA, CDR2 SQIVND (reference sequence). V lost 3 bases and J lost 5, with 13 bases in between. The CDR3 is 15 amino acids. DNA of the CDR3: TGTGCCAGTAGTATTGGGGGCGAAGTAAATGAAAAACTGTTTTTT. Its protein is CASSIGGEVNEKLFF.

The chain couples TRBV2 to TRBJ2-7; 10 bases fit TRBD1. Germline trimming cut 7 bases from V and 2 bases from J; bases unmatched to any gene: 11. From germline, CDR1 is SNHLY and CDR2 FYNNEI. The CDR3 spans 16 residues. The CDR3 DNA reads TGTGCCAGCACTCCCCCCGAGGGACAGGGGACCTACGAGCAGTACTTC. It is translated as CASTPPEGQGTYEQYF.

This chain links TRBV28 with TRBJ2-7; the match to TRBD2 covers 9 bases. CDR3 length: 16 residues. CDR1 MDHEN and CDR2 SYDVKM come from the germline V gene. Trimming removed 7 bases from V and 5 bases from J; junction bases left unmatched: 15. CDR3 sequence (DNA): TGTGCCAGCACGGGCGGCGGGGCGGGAGGGCAAGACGAGCAGTACTTC. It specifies CASTGGGAGGQDEQYF.

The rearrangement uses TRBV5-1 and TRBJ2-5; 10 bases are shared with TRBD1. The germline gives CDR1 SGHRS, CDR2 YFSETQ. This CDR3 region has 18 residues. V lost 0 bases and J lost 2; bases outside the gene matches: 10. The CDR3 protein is CASSLDFWGTGEQETQYF. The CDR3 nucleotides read TGCGCCAGCAGCTTGGATTTTTGGGGGACAGGGGAACAAGAGACCCAGTACTTC.

CDR3 in amino acids: CASSLQGWDYEQYF. Here the CDR3 DNA reads TGTGCCAGCAGCTTGCAGGGATGGGACTACGAGCAGTACTTC. The V call is TRBV5-6, the J call TRBJ2-7; TRBD1 is a possible D gene (5 bases). The CDR3 extends over 14 amino acids. Per the germline V gene, CDR1 is SGHDT and CDR2 is YYEEEE. Trimming stripped 1 base from V and 3 bases from J, with 11 bases between.

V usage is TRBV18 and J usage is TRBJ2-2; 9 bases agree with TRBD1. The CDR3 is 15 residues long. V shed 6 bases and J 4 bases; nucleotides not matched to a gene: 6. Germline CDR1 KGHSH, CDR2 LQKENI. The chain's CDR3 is CASSRRDRATGELFF. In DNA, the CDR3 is TGTGCCAGCTCCCGCCGGGACAGGGCCACCGGGGAGCTGTTTTTT.

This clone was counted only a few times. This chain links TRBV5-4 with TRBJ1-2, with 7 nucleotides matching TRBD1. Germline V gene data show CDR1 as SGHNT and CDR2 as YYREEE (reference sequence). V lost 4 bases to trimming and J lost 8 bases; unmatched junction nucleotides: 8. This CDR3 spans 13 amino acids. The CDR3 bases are TGTGCCAGCAGCCCCGACAGGGCTCGCGGCTACACCTTC. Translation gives CASSPDRARGYTF.

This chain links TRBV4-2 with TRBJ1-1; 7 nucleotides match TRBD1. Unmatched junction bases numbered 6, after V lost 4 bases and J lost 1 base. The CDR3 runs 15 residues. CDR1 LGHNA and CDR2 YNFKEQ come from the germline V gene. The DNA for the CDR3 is TGTGCCAGCAGCCCAGGGACAGCAAAGAACACTGAAGCTTTCTTT. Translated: CASSPGTAKNTEAFF.